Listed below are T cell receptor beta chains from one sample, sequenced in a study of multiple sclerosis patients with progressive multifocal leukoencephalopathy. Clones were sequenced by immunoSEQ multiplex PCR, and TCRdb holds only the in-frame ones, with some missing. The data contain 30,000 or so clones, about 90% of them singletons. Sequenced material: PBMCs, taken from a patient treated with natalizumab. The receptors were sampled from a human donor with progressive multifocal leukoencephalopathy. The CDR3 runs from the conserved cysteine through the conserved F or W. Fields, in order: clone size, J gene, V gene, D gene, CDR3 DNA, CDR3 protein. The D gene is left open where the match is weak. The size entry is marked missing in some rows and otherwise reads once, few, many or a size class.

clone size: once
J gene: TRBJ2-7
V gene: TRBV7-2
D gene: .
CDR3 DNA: TGTGCCAGCAGGTTCCGGGACCACTCCTACGAGCAGTACTTC
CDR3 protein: CASRFRDHSYEQYF

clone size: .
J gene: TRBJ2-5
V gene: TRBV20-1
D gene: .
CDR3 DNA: TGCAGTGCTAGATTGCGGGAGACCCAGTACTTC
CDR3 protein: CSARLRETQYF

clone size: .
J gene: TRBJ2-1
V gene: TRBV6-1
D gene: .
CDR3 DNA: TGTGCCAGCAGTGAGGACTTTATTTCATCCTACAATGAGCAGTTCTTC
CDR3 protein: CASSEDFISSYNEQFF

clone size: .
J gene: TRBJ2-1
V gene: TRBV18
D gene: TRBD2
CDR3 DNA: TGTGCCAGCTCGGGCCCGGCTAGCGGGAGTTGGGGTAATGAGCAGTTCTTC
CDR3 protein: CASSGPASGSWGNEQFF

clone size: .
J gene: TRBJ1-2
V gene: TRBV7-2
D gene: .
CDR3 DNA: TGTGCCAGCAGCTTAATGGAAAGGGGGGTTGGCTACACCTTC
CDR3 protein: CASSLMERGVGYTF

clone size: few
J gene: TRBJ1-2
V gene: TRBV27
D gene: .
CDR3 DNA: TGTGCCAGCAGTCCTACGTCCGAGGGTGGCTACACCTTC
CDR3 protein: CASSPTSEGGYTF

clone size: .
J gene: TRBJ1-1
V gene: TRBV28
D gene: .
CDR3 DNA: TGTGCCAGCAGCCCCCGTGGGCAGAGGAACACTGAAGCTTTCTTT
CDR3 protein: CASSPRGQRNTEAFF

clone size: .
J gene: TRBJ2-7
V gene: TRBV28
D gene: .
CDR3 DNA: TGTGCCAGCAGTACCCCTGGTCGCTCCTACGAGCAGTACTTC
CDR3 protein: CASSTPGRSYEQYF

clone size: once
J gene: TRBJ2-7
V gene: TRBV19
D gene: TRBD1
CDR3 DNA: TGTGCCAGTAGTATCAGGGGGTCCGTGTACGAGCAGTACTTC
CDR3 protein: CASSIRGSVYEQYF

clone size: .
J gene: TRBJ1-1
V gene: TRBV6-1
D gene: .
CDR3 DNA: TGTGCCAGCAGCCTAGGACGGATGGGTGAAGCTTTCTTT
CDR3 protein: CASSLGRMGEAFF

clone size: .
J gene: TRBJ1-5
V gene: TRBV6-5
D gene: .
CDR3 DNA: TGTGCCAGCAGTTACGGGAGTAGCAATCAGCCCCAGCATTTT
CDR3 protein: CASSYGSSNQPQHF

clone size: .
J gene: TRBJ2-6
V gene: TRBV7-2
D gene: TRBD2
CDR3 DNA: TGTGCCAACAGCACGCCGGGACTAGCGGGAGGGCCCGGGGCCAACGTCCTGACTTTC
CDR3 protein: CANSTPGLAGGPGANVLTF

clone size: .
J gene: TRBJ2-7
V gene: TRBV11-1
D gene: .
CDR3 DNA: TGTGCCAGCAGCTACGGGGACGGGACCACCGAGCAGTACTTC
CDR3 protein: CASSYGDGTTEQYF

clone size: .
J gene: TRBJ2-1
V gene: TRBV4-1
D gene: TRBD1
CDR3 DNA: TGCGCCAGCAGCCCCATGGACAGGGATGAGCAGTTCTTC
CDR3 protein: CASSPMDRDEQFF

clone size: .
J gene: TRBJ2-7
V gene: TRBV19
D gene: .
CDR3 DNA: TGTGCCAGTAGTATAACTGACGGCTACGAGCAGTACTTC
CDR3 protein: CASSITDGYEQYF

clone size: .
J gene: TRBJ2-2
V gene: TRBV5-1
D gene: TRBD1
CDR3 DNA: TGCGCCAGCAGCGAACCGGCCGGGACAGGCAACACCGGGGAGCTGTTTTTT
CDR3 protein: CASSEPAGTGNTGELFF

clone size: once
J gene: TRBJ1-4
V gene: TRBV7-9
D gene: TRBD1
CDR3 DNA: TGTGCCAGCAGCTATGACAGGGATAGTAATGAAAAACTGTTTTTT
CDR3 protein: CASSYDRDSNEKLFF

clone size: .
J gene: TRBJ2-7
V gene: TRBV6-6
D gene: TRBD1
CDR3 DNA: TGTGCCAGCAGCCGTGGACAGGAGTCCTACGAGCAGTACTTC
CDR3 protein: CASSRGQESYEQYF

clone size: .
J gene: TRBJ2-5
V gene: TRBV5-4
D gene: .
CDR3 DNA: TGTGCCGGGGGGCGGCCTAAAGAGACCCAGTACTTC
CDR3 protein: CAGGRPKETQYF

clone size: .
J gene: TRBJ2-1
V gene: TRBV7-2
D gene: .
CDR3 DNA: TGTGCCGGAGCCAAGGGCGGTGGGGGCTCCTACAATGAGCAGTTCTTC
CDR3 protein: CAGAKGGGGSYNEQFF

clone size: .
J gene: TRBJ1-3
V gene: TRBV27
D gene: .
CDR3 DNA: TGTGCCAGCAGTGCCCTCCAAACAGGGACTGGAAACACCATATATTTT
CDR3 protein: CASSALQTGTGNTIYF

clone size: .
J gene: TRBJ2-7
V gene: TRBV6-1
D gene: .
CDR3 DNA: TGTGCCAGCATGGCCCTACAGGGCTACGAGCAGTACTTC
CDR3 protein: CASMALQGYEQYF

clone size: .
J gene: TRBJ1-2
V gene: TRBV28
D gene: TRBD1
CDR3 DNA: TGTGCCAGCAGACCTACCCATGGGACAGGGATCTATGGCTACACCTTC
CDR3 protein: CASRPTHGTGIYGYTF

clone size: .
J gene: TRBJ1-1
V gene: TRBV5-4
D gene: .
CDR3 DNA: TGTGCCAGCAGCTTGGACAGATTGAACACTGAAGCTTTCTTT
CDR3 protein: CASSLDRLNTEAFF

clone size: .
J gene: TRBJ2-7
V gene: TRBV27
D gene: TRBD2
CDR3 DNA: TGTGCCAGTACCAGGACTAGCGGGGCTTTCTACGAGCAGTACTTC
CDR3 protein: CASTRTSGAFYEQYF

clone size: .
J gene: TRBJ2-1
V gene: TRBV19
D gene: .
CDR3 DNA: TGTGCCAGTAGTATTGCCCCCTACGGTGAGCAGTTCTTC
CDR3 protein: CASSIAPYGEQFF

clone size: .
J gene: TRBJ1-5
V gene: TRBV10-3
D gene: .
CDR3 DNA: TGTGCCATCAGTGAGTCCGGGGCGGACAATCAGCCCCAGCATTTT
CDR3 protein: CAISESGADNQPQHF

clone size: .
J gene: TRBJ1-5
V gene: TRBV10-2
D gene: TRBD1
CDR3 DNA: TGCGCCAGCAGCTTCCAGGGGGCCGTTCAGCCCCAGCATTTT
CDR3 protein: CASSFQGAVQPQHF

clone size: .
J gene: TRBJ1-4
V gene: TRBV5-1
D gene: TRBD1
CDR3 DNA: TGCGCCAGCAGCTACGGACAGGGCCGCGAAAAACTGTTTTTT
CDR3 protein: CASSYGQGREKLFF

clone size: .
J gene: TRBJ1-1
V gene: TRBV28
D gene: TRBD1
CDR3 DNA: TGTGCCAGCAGCTCGGGACAGGGGGTTCTGAACACTGAAGCTTTCTTT
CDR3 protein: CASSSGQGVLNTEAFF

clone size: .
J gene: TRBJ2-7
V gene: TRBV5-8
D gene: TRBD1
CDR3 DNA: TGTGCCAGCAGCCCCGGGACAGGGGCCTACGAGCAGTACTTC
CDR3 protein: CASSPGTGAYEQYF

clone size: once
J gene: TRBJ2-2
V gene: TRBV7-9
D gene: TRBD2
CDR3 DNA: TGTGCCAGCAGCGAGCGGGAGCACACCGGGGAGCTGTTTTTT
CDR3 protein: CASSEREHTGELFF

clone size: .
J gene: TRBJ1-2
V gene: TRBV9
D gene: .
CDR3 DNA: TGTGCCAGCAGCCCCGACAGAAACTATGGCTACACCTTC
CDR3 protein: CASSPDRNYGYTF

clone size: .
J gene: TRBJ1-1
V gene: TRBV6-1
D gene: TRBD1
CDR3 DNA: TGTGCCAGCAGTTCCCGGGACAGGAACACTGAAGCTTTCTTT
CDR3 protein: CASSSRDRNTEAFF

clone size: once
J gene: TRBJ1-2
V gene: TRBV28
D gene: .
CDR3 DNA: TGTGCCAGCAGGGGGAAGAACGGGGCACCTCTTTACCGCTACACCTTC
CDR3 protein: CASRGKNGAPLYRYTF

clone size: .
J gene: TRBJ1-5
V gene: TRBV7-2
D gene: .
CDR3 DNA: TGTGCCAGCAGCCCCCTCCTGACGGGGAATCAGCCCCAGCATTTT
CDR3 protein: CASSPLLTGNQPQHF

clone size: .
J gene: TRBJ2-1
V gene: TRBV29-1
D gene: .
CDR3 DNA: TGCAGCGGGAACGAGGGAAATGAGCAGTTCTTC
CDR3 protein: CSGNEGNEQFF

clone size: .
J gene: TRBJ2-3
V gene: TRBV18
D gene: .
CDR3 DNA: TGTGCCAGCTCACCTGACTTATCGATTGGAGTCACGCAGTATTTT
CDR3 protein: CASSPDLSIGVTQYF

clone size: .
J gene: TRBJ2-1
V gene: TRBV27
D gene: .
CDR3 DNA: TGTGCCAGCAGTTTACAGGGTAGCTCCTACAATGAGCAGTTCTTC
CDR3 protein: CASSLQGSSYNEQFF

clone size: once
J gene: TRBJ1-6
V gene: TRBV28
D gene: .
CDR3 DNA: TGTGCCAGCAGTCTGGGGTCAGGGACCCTCCACTTT
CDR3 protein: CASSLGSGTLHF

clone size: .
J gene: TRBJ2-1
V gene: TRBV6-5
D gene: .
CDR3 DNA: TGTGCCAGCAGTTACGACTGGGACTGGAAGAACAATGAGCAGTTCTTC
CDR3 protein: CASSYDWDWKNNEQFF

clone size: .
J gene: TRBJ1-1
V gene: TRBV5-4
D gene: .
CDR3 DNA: TGTGCCAGCAGCTCCCGGGGGAACACTGAAGCTTTCTTT
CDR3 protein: CASSSRGNTEAFF

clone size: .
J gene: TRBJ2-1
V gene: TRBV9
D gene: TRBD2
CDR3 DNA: TGTGCCAGCAGCGGTAGCGGGAGCTCCTACAATGAGCAGTTCTTC
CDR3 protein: CASSGSGSSYNEQFF

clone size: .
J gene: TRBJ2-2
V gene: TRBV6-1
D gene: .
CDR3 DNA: TGTGCCAGCAGTGAGGATTTGTACGCCGGGGAGCTGTTTTTT
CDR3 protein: CASSEDLYAGELFF

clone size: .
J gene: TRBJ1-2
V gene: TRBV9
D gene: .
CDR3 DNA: TGTGCCAGCAGCGTAGAGGGGGTAGCTGGCTACACCTTC
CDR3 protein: CASSVEGVAGYTF

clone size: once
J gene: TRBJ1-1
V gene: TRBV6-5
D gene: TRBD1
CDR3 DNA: TGTGCCAGCAGTCACTCGCAGGGGGGTGAAGCTTTCTTT
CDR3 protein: CASSHSQGGEAFF

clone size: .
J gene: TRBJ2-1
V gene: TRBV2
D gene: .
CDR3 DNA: TGTGCCAGCAGCCCTGGAAAATCCTACAATGAGCAGTTCTTC
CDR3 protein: CASSPGKSYNEQFF

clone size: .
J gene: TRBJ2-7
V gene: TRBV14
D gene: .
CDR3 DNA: TGTGCCAGCAGCCGGATACCCTACGAGCAGTACTTC
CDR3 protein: CASSRIPYEQYF

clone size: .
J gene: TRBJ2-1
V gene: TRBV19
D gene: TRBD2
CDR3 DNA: TGTGCCAGTAGTATCGGGAGCGGGAGGGCCGGCTACAATGAGCAGTTCTTC
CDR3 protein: CASSIGSGRAGYNEQFF

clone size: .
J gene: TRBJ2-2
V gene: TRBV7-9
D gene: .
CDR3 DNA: TGTGCCAGCAGCCCCTCGAGGTCGAACACCGGGGAGCTGTTTTTT
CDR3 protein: CASSPSRSNTGELFF

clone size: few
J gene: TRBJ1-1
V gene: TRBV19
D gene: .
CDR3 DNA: TGTGCCAGTAGATCGGGGAGAGGAGCTTTCTTT
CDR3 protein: CASRSGRGAFF

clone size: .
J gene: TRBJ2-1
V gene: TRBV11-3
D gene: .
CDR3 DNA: TGTGCCAGCAGCTTAAACAGGGTCAATGAGCAGTTCTTC
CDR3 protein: CASSLNRVNEQFF

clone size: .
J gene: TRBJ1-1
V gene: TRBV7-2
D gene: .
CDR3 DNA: TGTGCCAGCAGCTTAGCCCCTACAGGGAGTAACACTGAAGCTTTCTTT
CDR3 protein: CASSLAPTGSNTEAFF

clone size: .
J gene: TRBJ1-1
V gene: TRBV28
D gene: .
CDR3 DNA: TGTGCCAGCCGGAAGAACACTGAAGCTTTCTTT
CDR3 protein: CASRKNTEAFF

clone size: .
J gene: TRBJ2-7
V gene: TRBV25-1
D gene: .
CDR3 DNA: TGTGCCAGGAGAACAGCGGACGGTTGCTACGAGCAGTACTTC
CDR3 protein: CARRTADGCYEQYF